This T cell receptor beta chain was identified during a study of shared clonotypes between healthy human individuals. Overall study: Three CD4 naive, three CD4 memory, two CD8 naive and one CD8 memory plate were used per donor.

Note on this clone: The antigen remains unidentified.

Profiling relied on immunoSEQ multiplex PCR, and the TCRdb table lists in-frame clones only, not all of them. The data contain 900,000 to 1,200,000 clones, about 84% of them singletons. This CDR3 has 16 amino acids. Germline values: CDR1 SGHTA, CDR2 FQGNSA. Deletions cut 0 bases from V and 3 bases from J, with 15 bases between. The study's findings and limits: In a handful of donors, around 5% of naive CD4 clonotypes appeared in common. The genetic and exposure-history diversity represented was limited by few donors.

The sample comprised memory CD4+ T cells from PBMCs. Subset defined: CD45RA-negative fraction. The chain recombines TRBV7-2 with TRBJ2-7; D is perhaps TRBD2 (6 bases). The receptor was isolated from a man aged 18-30 years in good health. Some clones in this sample may be carry-over from other donors' samples. The CDR3 DNA sequence: TGTGCCAGCAGCTTAGCAAGGGGACTTTCCTACTACGAGCAGTACTTC. Its protein is CASSLARGLSYYEQYF.